The clone carrying this T cell receptor (beta chain) was seen only a few times. Its antigen remains unidentified. These data come from a study of spatial heterogeneity in lung cancer. Findings and caveats of the study: The appearance of ubiquitous expanded tumor TCRs in blood was greater at resection than follow-up.

Trimming removed 1 base at V and 6 bases at J, with 13 bases between. The germline gives CDR1 SGHRS, CDR2 YFSETQ. This CDR3 is 15 amino acids long. In TCRdb, the 5' RACE reads were re-called with MiXCR into one record per CDR3 protein. Among some 37,000 distinct CDR3 sequences listed, 7.5% were seen once. Time point in this sample: sample taken at primary tumor resection. From tumor, nontumor lung or frozen PBMC, whole RNA was taken unsorted for sequencing. The chain is built from TRBV5-1 and TRBJ1-4, with D tentatively TRBD1 (5 bases). This specimen was PBMCs, taken at surgery. The clonotype was recovered from a male donor with early-stage non-small cell lung cancer. Here the CDR3 DNA reads TGCGCCAGCAGCTTGAGGGACCCCCGGGATGAAAAACTGTTTTTT. It translates to CASSLRDPRDEKLFF.